This T cell receptor (beta chain) is drawn from a study of T cells in Graves' hyperthyroidism and ophthalmopathy. Germline CDR1 SQVTM, CDR2 ANQGSEA. Trimming left V 8 bases short and J 4 bases short, with 20 bases between. The CDR3 loop spans 14 amino acids. From RNA transcripts, TCR beta CDR3 regions were amplified. HTBI primers were used for first-round RT-PCR of the TCR CDR3. TCRdb used MiXCR to reprocess the multiplex PCR reads, holding one entry per CDR3 protein. The table has hundreds of thousands of distinct CDR3 sequences, about 45% seen once. Newly diagnosed patients aged 18 to 65 had hyperthyroidism of under 2 months' duration. Uncontrolled infection, other autoimmune disease, pregnancy or lactation excluded patients.

The J gene is TRBJ1-2, the V gene TRBV29-1; D not certain. The specimen was peripheral blood or thyroid tissue (not recorded which). This TCR was sampled from a woman under 30 with Graves' hyperthyroidism. The CDR3, as DNA: TGCAGCACCTTATCGGACCCACTACCCTATGGCTACACCTTC. Residues: CSTLSDPLPYGYTF.